This TCR beta chain was recovered during a study of T-cell memory formation after mild COVID-19. Study conclusions and caveats: Contracting clones localized mainly to CM and EM when CD4+ and mainly to EMRA when CD8+.

Germline V gene data show CDR1 as SGHTA and CDR2 as FQGTGA. The CDR3 spans 13 residues. The germline V and J ends were trimmed by 2 bases and 4 bases, with 7 bases remaining between them. TCRdb analysed the 5' RACE reads with MiXCR anew, one entry per CDR3 protein. The data hold about 58,000 distinct CDR3 sequences, with approximately 30% observed a single time. About this clonotype: Its antigen is not identified.

The sequence came from a young man who had mild COVID-19 (a few samples of this study predate the infection). Cell type and time point are not known. Specimen: PBMCs or a T cell subset sorted from them (not recorded which). V and J are TRBV7-3 and TRBJ2-3; no clear D. This CDR3 is CASSLGWADTQYF. The CDR3, as DNA: TGTGCCAGCAGCTTAGGTTGGGCAGATACGCAGTATTTT.